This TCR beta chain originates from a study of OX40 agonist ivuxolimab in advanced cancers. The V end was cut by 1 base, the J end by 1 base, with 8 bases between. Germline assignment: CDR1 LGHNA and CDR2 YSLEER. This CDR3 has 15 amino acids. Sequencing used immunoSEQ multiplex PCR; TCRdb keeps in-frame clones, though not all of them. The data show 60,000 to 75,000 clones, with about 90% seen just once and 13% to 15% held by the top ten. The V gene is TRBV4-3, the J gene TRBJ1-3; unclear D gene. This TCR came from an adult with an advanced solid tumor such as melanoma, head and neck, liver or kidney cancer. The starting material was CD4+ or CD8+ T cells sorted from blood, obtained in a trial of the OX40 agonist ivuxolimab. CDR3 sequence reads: CASSQGVGSGNTIYF. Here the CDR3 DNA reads TGCGCCAGCAGCCAAGGAGTGGGGTCTGGAAACACCATATATTTT.